This TCR beta chain emerged from a study of T cell changes during pregnancy in multiple sclerosis. This table comes from immunoSEQ multiplex PCR, and its TCRdb copy is limited to in-frame clones, with some not included. The repertoire has 55,000 to 80,000 clones, about 94% of them found once; the top ten carry 2.5% to 4%. With V trimmed by 2 bases and J by 0 bases, 5 bases remained unmatched. CDR3 length: 17 residues. The germline V gene has CDR1 MNHEY and CDR2 SMNVEV (reference sequence). The source is a female donor with multiple sclerosis, enrolled in a pregnancy study. The gene calls are TRBV27 and TRBJ2-7, with 12 bases that match TRBD1. The sequencing here drew on CD8+ T cells from peripheral blood mononuclear cells, taken in the second trimester of pregnancy. The CDR3 DNA reads as TGTGCCAGCAGTTTAAGGGACAGGGGGCCGAGCTCCTACGAGCAGTACTTC. Amino acid sequence: CASSLRDRGPSSYEQYF.